This T cell receptor beta chain was observed in a study of identical twins. MiXCR was run by TCRdb on the 5' RACE reads, yielding one entry per CDR3 protein. The data contain 1,800,000 or so distinct CDR3 sequences, 25% to 35% of them singletons. V dropped 7 bases and J dropped 11 bases, with 23 bases sitting between them. The CDR3 contains 13 residues. Per germline, CDR1 SQVTM and CDR2 ANQGSEA. On this clonotype: As yet, its antigen is unknown.

General study points: Recombination models fit unrelated individuals' TCR alpha sharing but underestimated twins'. Fewer insertions characterized abundant cord blood beta clonotypes, whereas memory repertoires showed none.

The V and J genes are TRBV29-1 and TRBJ2-5; D remains ambiguous. This TCR was sampled from a newborn girl in good health. Sample: cord blood. The CDR3 nucleotides are TGCAGCGCCCCCCTGAGCTCCAACAATGAGCAGTACTTC. Residues: CSAPLSSNNEQYF.